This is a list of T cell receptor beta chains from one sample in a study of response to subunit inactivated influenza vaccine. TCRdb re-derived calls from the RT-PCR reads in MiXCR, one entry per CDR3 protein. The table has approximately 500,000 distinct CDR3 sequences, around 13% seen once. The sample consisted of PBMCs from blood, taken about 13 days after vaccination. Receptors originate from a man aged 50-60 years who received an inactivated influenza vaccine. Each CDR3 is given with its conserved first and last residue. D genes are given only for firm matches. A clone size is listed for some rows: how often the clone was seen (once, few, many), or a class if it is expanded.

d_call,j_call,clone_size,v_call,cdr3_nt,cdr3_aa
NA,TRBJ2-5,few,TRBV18,TGTGCCAGCTCACCACGTTCGACAGGCCAAGAGACCCAGTACTTC,CASSPRSTGQETQYF
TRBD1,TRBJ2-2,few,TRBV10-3,TGTGCCAACGGACAGGGGGCTGACACGGGGGAGCTGTTTTTT,CANGQGADTGELFF
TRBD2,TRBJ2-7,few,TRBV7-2,TGTGCCAGCAGCTTCGGGGGGACTAGCGGGACCTACGAGCAGTACTTC,CASSFGGTSGTYEQYF
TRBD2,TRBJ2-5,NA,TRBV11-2,TGTGCCAGCGGAACCTTGGTGGGGGGGGAGACCCAGTACTTC,CASGTLVGGETQYF
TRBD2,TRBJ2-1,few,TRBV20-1,TGCAGTGCTAGGAGTTCTAGCGGGAGCTCCTACAATGAGCAGTTCTTC,CSARSSSGSSYNEQFF
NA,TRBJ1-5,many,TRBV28,TGTGCCAGCAGTAAGCCAGTGCGTCAGCCCCAGCATTTT,CASSKPVRQPQHF
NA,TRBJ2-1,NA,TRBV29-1,TGCAGCGTTTCCCAGGGGGGGAGTGGCGCCTACAATGAGCAGTTCTTC,CSVSQGGSGAYNEQFF
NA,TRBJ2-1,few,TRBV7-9,TGTGCCAGCAGCCAGGGACGGTTTTTTCCGGCGGGGAAGCAGTTCTTC,CASSQGRFFPAGKQFF
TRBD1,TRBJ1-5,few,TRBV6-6,TGTGCCAGCAGTCCAGGGGGTAGGCAGCCCCAGCATTTT,CASSPGGRQPQHF
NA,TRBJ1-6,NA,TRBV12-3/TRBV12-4,TGTGCCAGCACCGTGGGGTACAGTTACCGGGGTTCACCCCTCCACTTT,CASTVGYSYRGSPLHF
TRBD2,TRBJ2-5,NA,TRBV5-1,TGCGCCAGCAGCTTGGTGGAGGCTAGCGGGGGATCGGCCCAGTACTTC,CASSLVEASGGSAQYF
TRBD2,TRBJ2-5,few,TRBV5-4,TGTGCCAGCAGCTTGGATCCCCGGACTAGCGGGAGTATGGTCCAAGAGACCCAGTACTTC,CASSLDPRTSGSMVQETQYF
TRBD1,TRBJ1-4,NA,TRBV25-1,TGTGCCAGCAGTGAAGAGGGGGCCCCAAATTATCGACTGTTTTTT,CASSEEGAPNYRLFF
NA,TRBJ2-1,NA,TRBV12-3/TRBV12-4,TGTGCCAGCAGCCACCGGGGGTCGGAGTTCTTC,CASSHRGSEFF
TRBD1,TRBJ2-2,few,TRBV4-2,TGTGCCAGCAGCCAAGATAACAGGGGTAGTACCGGGGAGCTGTTTTTT,CASSQDNRGSTGELFF
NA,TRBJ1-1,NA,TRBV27,TGTGCCAGCAGTTTAGGGGGTGTGGGCCTGAACACTGAAGCTTTCTTT,CASSLGGVGLNTEAFF
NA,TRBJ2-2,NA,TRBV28,TGTGCCAGCAGTCTAAGGACCGTAGCGCGGGACGCGAACACCGGGGAGCTGTTTTTT,CASSLRTVARDANTGELFF
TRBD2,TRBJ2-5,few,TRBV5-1,TGCGCCAGCAGCACCGCTAGCGGGGGGGCCTTGGAGACCCAGTACTTC,CASSTASGGALETQYF
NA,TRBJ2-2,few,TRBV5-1,TGCGCCAGCACCCCAACGATAAGGGGTGACACCGGGGAGCTGTTTTTT,CASTPTIRGDTGELFF
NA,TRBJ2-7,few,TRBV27,TGTGCCAGCAGTTTAGCGGGACTTGGGGTCAAGTACGAGCAGTACTTC,CASSLAGLGVKYEQYF
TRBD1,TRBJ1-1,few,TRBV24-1,TGTGCCACCAGTGAAGGGACAGGGGTACGGAACACTGAAGCTTTCTTT,CATSEGTGVRNTEAFF
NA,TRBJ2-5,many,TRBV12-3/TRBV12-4,TGTGCCAGCAGTTCTATACGGGAGACCCAGTACTTC,CASSSIRETQYF
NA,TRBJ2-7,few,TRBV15,TGTGCCACCAGCAGTGGTGGTTTTAGAATCCTCGAGCAGTACTTC,CATSSGGFRILEQYF
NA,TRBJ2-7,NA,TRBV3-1,TGTGCCAGCAGCCTAGATTCCCGGGGCTACGAGCAGTACTTC,CASSLDSRGYEQYF
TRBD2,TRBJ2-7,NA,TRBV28,TGTGCCGGAGCAGGCAGCGGGAGCGGGAGCGACGAGCAGTACTTC,CAGAGSGSGSDEQYF
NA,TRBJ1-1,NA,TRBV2,TGTGCCAGCAGTCCGCGGTGGAGCAACACTGAAGCTTTCTTT,CASSPRWSNTEAFF
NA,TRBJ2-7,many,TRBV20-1,TGCAGTGCTAGGCCCATTCGCTCCCCCCGCGAGCAGTACTTC,CSARPIRSPREQYF
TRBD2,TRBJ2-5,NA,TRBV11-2,TGTGCCAGCAGCTGGGTAGCGGGGGGCCTCCTGTACCAAGAGACCCAGTACTTC,CASSWVAGGLLYQETQYF
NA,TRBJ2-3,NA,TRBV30,TGTGCCTGGACGGGCCAAGATACGCAGTATTTT,CAWTGQDTQYF
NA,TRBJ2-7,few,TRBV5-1,TGCGCCAGCAGCCCTGTCGACCTCGGCAACGAGCAGTACTTC,CASSPVDLGNEQYF
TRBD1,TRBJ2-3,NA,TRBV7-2,TGTGCCAGCAGTCCGACAGGGTATTATACGCAGTATTTT,CASSPTGYYTQYF
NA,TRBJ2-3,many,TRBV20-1,TGCAGTGCTTCCCAGTTCCTCTCGGGAGATACGCAGTATTTT,CSASQFLSGDTQYF
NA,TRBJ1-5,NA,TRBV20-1,TGCAGTGCTAGATTGCGGGTCAAGAACAATCAGCCCCAGCATTTT,CSARLRVKNNQPQHF
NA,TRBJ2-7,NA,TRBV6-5,TGTGCCAGCAGTTGCCCGGCCTGCTACGAGCAGTACTTC,CASSCPACYEQYF
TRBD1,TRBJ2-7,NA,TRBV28,TGTGCCAGCAGTGACACCGGGACAGCTTACTTCTCCTACGAGCAGTACTTC,CASSDTGTAYFSYEQYF
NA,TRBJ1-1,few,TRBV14,TGTGCCAGCAGCCCCCGCGGGGGGATCAAGAACACTGAAGCTTTCTTT,CASSPRGGIKNTEAFF
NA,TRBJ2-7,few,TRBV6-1,TGTGCCAGCAGCCCCTTTCTAGAGCGGGAGCAGTACTTC,CASSPFLEREQYF
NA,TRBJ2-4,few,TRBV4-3,TGCGCCAGCAGCCAAGCCCTAGACGGTACCCCCCAGTACTTC,CASSQALDGTPQYF
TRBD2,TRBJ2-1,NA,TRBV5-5,TGTGCCAGCAGCTCGAGGGTAGCGGGGAACAATGAGCAGTTCTTC,CASSSRVAGNNEQFF